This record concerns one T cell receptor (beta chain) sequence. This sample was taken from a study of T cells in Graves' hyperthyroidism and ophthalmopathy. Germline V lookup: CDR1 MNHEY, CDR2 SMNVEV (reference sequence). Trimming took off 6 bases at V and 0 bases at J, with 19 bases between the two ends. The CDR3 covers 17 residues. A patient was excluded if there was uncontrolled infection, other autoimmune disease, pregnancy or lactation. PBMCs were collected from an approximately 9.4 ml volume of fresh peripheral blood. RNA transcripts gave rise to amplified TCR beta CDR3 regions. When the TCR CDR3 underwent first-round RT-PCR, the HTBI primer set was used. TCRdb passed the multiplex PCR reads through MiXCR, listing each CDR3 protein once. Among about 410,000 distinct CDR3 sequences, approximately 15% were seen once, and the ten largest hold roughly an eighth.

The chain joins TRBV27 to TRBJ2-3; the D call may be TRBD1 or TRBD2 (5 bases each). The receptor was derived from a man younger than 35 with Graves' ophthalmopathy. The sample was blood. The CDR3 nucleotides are TGTGCCAGCAGCGGGGCCGTGCGCCCCCCTAGCACAGATACGCAGTATTTT. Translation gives CASSGAVRPPSTDTQYF.